The rows below give T cell receptor beta chains drawn from one sample of a study of post-analysis software for immune sequencing data. TCRdb re-derived calls from the PCR reads in MiXCR, one entry per CDR3 protein. Of 740,000 or so distinct CDR3 sequences listed, about 57% are singletons. What was sequenced was blood. These receptors were taken from a girl aged 10-17 years with multiple sclerosis. CDR3s include the opening cysteine and the closing phenylalanine or tryptophan. A D gene is named only where the DNA matches it firmly. Only part of the rows carry a size: once, few, many, or a class if the clone is expanded.

size,V,D,J,CDR3,DNA
NA,TRBV19,TRBD1,TRBJ2-1,CASSRDRGGGYNEQFF,TGTGCCAGTAGTAGGGACAGGGGAGGCGGGTACAATGAGCAGTTCTTC
NA,TRBV7-9,NA,TRBJ2-7,CASSWDSPRAEQYF,TGTGCCAGCAGCTGGGACTCGCCGAGGGCCGAGCAGTACTTC
few,TRBV9,TRBD1,TRBJ2-4,CASSVATGGGRAKNIQYF,TGTGCCAGCAGCGTAGCTACAGGGGGCGGACGGGCCAAAAACATTCAGTACTTC
few,TRBV10-3,TRBD2,TRBJ2-3,CAISAGTSGEYQQYF,TGTGCCATCAGTGCCGGGACTAGCGGGGAGTATCAGCAGTATTTT
NA,TRBV5-1,TRBD2,TRBJ2-7,CASSYWAGGRYEQYF,TGCGCCAGCAGCTACTGGGCGGGGGGTCGCTACGAGCAGTACTTC
few,TRBV20-1,NA,TRBJ2-3,CSALRERANTDTQYF,TGCAGTGCCCTTCGCGAGCGAGCGAACACAGATACGCAGTATTTT
NA,TRBV30,TRBD1,TRBJ2-7,CAWSTEPGQYEQYF,TGTGCCTGGAGTACCGAACCGGGACAGTACGAGCAGTACTTC
few,TRBV6-5,TRBD1,TRBJ2-7,CASRTRDRGTYEQYF,TGTGCCAGCAGAACCCGGGACAGGGGTACCTACGAGCAGTACTTC
few,TRBV12-3/TRBV12-4,TRBD1,TRBJ1-2,CASSPGTGGGYTF,TGTGCCAGCAGTCCCGGGACAGGAGGTGGCTACACCTTC
NA,TRBV7-9,NA,TRBJ2-7,CASSLGVAEQYF,TGTGCCAGCAGCTTGGGGGTCGCCGAGCAGTACTTC
NA,TRBV6-2/TRBV6-3,NA,TRBJ1-2,CASSYSTEGNYGYTF,TGTGCCAGCAGTTACTCGACAGAAGGGAACTATGGCTACACCTTC
NA,TRBV27,NA,TRBJ2-3,CASSAGTQASTNTQYF,TGTGCCAGCAGCGCCGGGACCCAGGCCTCAACAAATACGCAGTATTTT
NA,TRBV29-1,NA,TRBJ1-4,CSVIITGGGEKLFF,TGCAGCGTTATCATAACCGGAGGCGGAGAAAAACTGTTTTTT
NA,TRBV29-1,NA,TRBJ1-1,CSAQSMNTEAFF,TGCAGCGCCCAGAGCATGAACACTGAAGCTTTCTTT
few,TRBV10-3,NA,TRBJ2-7,CAISATGWEQYF,TGTGCCATCAGTGCAACAGGGTGGGAGCAGTACTTC
NA,TRBV6-2/TRBV6-3,NA,TRBJ1-1,CASSYSELVSGGTEAFF,TGTGCCAGCAGTTACTCCGAACTAGTATCGGGGGGCACTGAAGCTTTCTTT
NA,TRBV5-1,TRBD2,TRBJ2-2,CASSRQVTSGRSSTGELFF,TGCGCCAGCAGCCGACAAGTGACTAGCGGGAGGTCTAGCACCGGGGAGCTGTTTTTT
NA,TRBV4-1,TRBD2,TRBJ2-7,CASSQDHLADSYEQYF,TGCGCCAGCAGCCAAGATCACCTAGCGGACTCCTACGAGCAGTACTTC
NA,TRBV2,NA,TRBJ2-1,CASSESPPSEQFF,TGTGCCAGCAGTGAATCCCCCCCATCTGAGCAGTTCTTC
few,TRBV6-5,TRBD2,TRBJ2-5,CASSYSGTSGETQYF,TGTGCCAGCAGTTACTCCGGGACTAGCGGAGAGACCCAGTACTTC
once,TRBV14,NA,TRBJ2-7,CASSQGSGAYEQYF,TGTGCCAGCAGCCAAGGGTCTGGGGCCTACGAGCAGTACTTC
NA,TRBV24-1,TRBD2,TRBJ2-1,CATSDPGGENYNEQFF,TGTGCCACCAGTGATCCCGGGGGGGAGAACTACAATGAGCAGTTCTTC
few,TRBV7-8,NA,TRBJ2-7,CASSLVGGVTYEQYF,TGTGCCAGCAGCTTAGTCGGCGGGGTGACCTACGAGCAGTACTTC
NA,TRBV20-1,NA,TRBJ2-3,CSARMRDVTRLEDTQYF,TGCAGTGCTAGAATGAGGGATGTCACCAGACTAGAAGATACGCAGTATTTT
few,TRBV28,NA,TRBJ2-7,CASSRSREQYF,TGTGCCAGCAGCCGATCCCGCGAGCAGTACTTC
few,TRBV10-1,NA,TRBJ2-1,CASSENPRGDEQFF,TGCGCCAGCAGTGAGAACCCAAGAGGCGATGAGCAGTTCTTC
NA,TRBV5-1,NA,TRBJ2-1,CASSSLGTSNNEQFF,TGCGCCAGCAGTTCTCTAGGGACATCCAACAATGAGCAGTTCTTC
NA,TRBV24-1,NA,TRBJ1-2,CATSDPGAGYTF,TGTGCCACCAGTGATCCAGGGGCGGGCTACACCTTC
NA,TRBV20-1,TRBD2,TRBJ2-7,CSACRAGAYEQYF,TGCAGTGCTTGTCGAGCGGGAGCTTACGAGCAGTACTTC
NA,TRBV18,TRBD1,TRBJ2-7,CASSPLDRNLYEQYF,TGTGCCAGCTCACCCTTGGACAGGAACCTCTACGAGCAGTACTTC
NA,TRBV7-6,TRBD1,TRBJ1-2,CASSLATGEFGYGYTF,TGTGCCAGCAGCTTGGCCACAGGGGAGTTTGGCTATGGCTACACCTTC
NA,TRBV9,TRBD1,TRBJ1-2,CASSPPPGTANYGYTF,TGTGCCAGCAGCCCACCCCCCGGGACAGCTAACTATGGCTACACCTTC
NA,TRBV7-8,NA,TRBJ2-6,CASSLGAIGANVLTF,TGTGCCAGCAGCTTAGGAGCCATTGGGGCCAACGTCCTGACTTTC
NA,TRBV5-1,NA,TRBJ2-5,CASSGGPEKETQYF,TGCGCCAGCAGCGGGGGGCCAGAGAAAGAGACCCAGTACTTC
NA,TRBV21-1,NA,TRBJ2-7,CASSDPGREVPYEQYF,TGTGCCAGCAGCGACCCGGGGCGGGAGGTCCCCTACGAGCAGTACTTC
NA,TRBV12-3/TRBV12-4,NA,TRBJ2-6,CASSFGRGAGANVLTF,TGTGCCAGCAGTTTTGGGAGGGGGGCTGGGGCCAACGTCCTGACTTTC
NA,TRBV5-1,NA,TRBJ2-5,CASRTSRDTGTQYF,TGCGCCAGCAGAACCAGCCGGGACACAGGGACCCAGTACTTC
NA,TRBV20-1,NA,TRBJ2-4,CSASRGGGKNIQYF,TGCAGTGCTTCACGGGGAGGGGGCAAAAACATTCAGTACTTC
NA,TRBV12-3/TRBV12-4,NA,TRBJ1-4,CASTMGAINEKLFF,TGTGCCAGCACCATGGGGGCGATTAATGAAAAACTGTTTTTT
NA,TRBV6-5,NA,TRBJ1-4,CASSYLMDEKLFF,TGTGCCAGCAGTTACCTTATGGATGAAAAACTGTTTTTT
few,TRBV20-1,NA,TRBJ2-7,CSALDGERQYF,TGCAGTGCACTGGACGGGGAACGGCAGTACTTC
NA,TRBV6-5,NA,TRBJ2-7,CASSGVLGGYEQYF,TGTGCCAGCAGTGGGGTCCTGGGAGGCTACGAGCAGTACTTC
NA,TRBV6-6,NA,TRBJ1-6,CASSYGGSLSSPLHF,TGTGCCAGCAGTTATGGGGGAAGTCTGAGTTCACCCCTCCACTTT
NA,TRBV27,NA,TRBJ2-2,CASSPSRDYTGELFF,TGTGCCAGCAGTCCGTCTAGGGATTACACCGGGGAGCTGTTTTTT
NA,TRBV25-1,NA,TRBJ2-5,CASSERGGHQETQYF,TGTGCCAGCAGTGAACGGGGAGGCCATCAAGAGACCCAGTACTTC
few,TRBV6-5,NA,TRBJ2-1,CASSRDPIYNEQFF,TGTGCCAGCAGTAGGGACCCGATCTACAATGAGCAGTTCTTC
NA,TRBV3-1,TRBD2,TRBJ2-3,CASSLLAGTSTDTQYF,TGTGCCAGCAGCCTCCTAGCGGGAACTAGCACAGATACGCAGTATTTT
NA,TRBV4-1,NA,TRBJ2-7,CASSRTYDNRVAGFLYEQYF,TGCGCCAGCAGCCGAACCTACGACAACAGGGTGGCGGGGTTTTTGTACGAGCAGTACTTC
NA,TRBV6-5,TRBD2,TRBJ2-7,CASSSTLAGVFSEQYF,TGTGCCAGCAGTTCGACACTAGCGGGAGTTTTCTCCGAGCAGTACTTC
NA,TRBV7-8,NA,TRBJ2-1,CASSLVGSGVYNEQFF,TGTGCCAGCAGCTTAGTAGGGTCAGGAGTCTACAATGAGCAGTTCTTC
NA,TRBV12-3/TRBV12-4,TRBD2,TRBJ2-7,CASTAGELQSSYEQYF,TGTGCCAGCACCGCGGGGGAGCTCCAGAGCTCCTACGAGCAGTACTTC